What follows is one T cell receptor beta chain and its context. Data came from immunoSEQ multiplex PCR; TCRdb stores just in-frame clones and leaves some out. The repertoire consists of roughly 670,000 clones, with 70% to 90% occurring once and the leading ten covering 0.2% to 0.3%. This entry belongs to a study of blood T cell repertoires in COVID-19. Study information: The United States, Italy and Spain provided the acute and convalescent COVID-19 samples. PBMCs, B-cell-depleted T cells, or T cells were the source of the cDNA or gDNA that made up the material.

The V gene end was trimmed by 6 bases and the J gene end by 6 bases; junction bases not matched to a gene: 12. Germline V gene lookup returns CDR1 MNHEY and CDR2 SMNVEV (reference sequence). This CDR3 is built from 16 residues. The specimen sequenced was peripheral blood. This receptor was obtained from a woman between 18 and 29 years old with acute or convalescent COVID-19. The V gene is TRBV27, the J gene TRBJ2-2, with 8 bases matching TRBD1. The CDR3, as DNA: TGTGCCAGCAGATGGGGCCCGGGACAGGCCCCCGGGGAGCTGTTTTTT. Translating it yields CASRWGPGQAPGELFF.